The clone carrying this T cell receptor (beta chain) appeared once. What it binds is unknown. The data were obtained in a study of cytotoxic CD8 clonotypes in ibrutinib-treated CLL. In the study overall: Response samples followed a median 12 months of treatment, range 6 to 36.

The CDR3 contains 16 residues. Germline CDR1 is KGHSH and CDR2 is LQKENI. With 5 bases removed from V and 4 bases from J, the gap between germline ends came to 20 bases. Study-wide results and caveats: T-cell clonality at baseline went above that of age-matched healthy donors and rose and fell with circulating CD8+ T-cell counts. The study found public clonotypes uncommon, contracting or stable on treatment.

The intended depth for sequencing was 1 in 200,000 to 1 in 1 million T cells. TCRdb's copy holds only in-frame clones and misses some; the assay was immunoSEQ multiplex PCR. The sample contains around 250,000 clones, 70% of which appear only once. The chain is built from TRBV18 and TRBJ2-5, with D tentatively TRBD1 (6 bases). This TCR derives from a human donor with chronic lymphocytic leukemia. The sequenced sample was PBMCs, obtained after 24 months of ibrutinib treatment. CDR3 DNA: TGTGCCAGCTCAAGCCTCCTTAGCAGGGGTGCAGAGACCCAGTACTTC. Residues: CASSSLLSRGAETQYF.